The 26 T cell receptor beta chains reported below all come from one sample, sequenced in a study of shared clonotypes between healthy human individuals. Using immunoSEQ multiplex PCR, the repertoire was profiled, and TCRdb retains in-frame clones only, with some absent. In the table there are millions of clones, 90% to 95% of which are singletons. What was sequenced was naive CD4+ T cells sorted from blood. Subset of the sample: CD45RA+ positively selected. The receptors originated from a man younger than 35 in good health.

The chain links TRBV6-1 to TRBJ2-6; D might be TRBD1 or TRBD2, each matching 5 bases. The CDR3 sequence is 15 residues long. Germline CDR1 and CDR2: MNHNS and SASEGT. The V end was cut by 6 bases, the J end by 0 bases, with 9 bases between. CDR3 nucleotide sequence: TGTGCCAGCAGCGGGGCCTACTCTGGGGCCAACGTCCTGACTTTC. Translation: CASSGAYSGANVLTF.

The gene calls are TRBV9 and TRBJ2-2, with 9 bases matching TRBD2. Losses at the gene ends were 0 bases for V and 5 bases for J; bases not matched to a gene: 5. This CDR3 comprises 16 residues. The germline CDR1 and CDR2 sequences are SGDLS and YYNGEE. CDR3 in DNA: TGTGCCAGCAGCGTAGCAGTAGCGGGAGTAACCGGGGAGCTGTTTTTT. It specifies CASSVAVAGVTGELFF.

As concerns this clone: This sample includes further DNA sequences coding for the same CDR3. V usage is TRBV11-2 and J usage is TRBJ2-1; the D call may be TRBD1 or TRBD2 (6 bases each). Germline CDR1 SGHAT, CDR2 FQNNGV. This CDR3 is built from 13 residues. V lost 1 base to trimming and J lost 9 bases, with 10 bases between them. CDR3 sequence: CASSLGGAGEQFF. In DNA, the CDR3 is TGTGCCAGCAGCTTAGGGGGGGCCGGTGAGCAGTTCTTC.

This rearrangement joins TRBV18 to TRBJ1-6, with no clear D. Germline V gene lookup returns CDR1 KGHSH and CDR2 LQKENI. The length of the CDR3 is 17 residues. V shed 2 bases and J shed 0 bases, with 11 bases lying between them. The CDR3 reads CASSPGQPSSYNSPLHF. CDR3 coding DNA: TGTGCCAGCTCACCAGGGCAGCCAAGCTCCTATAATTCACCCCTCCACTTT.

J is TRBJ1-2 and V is TRBV20-1; D gene unclear. Germline CDR1 DFQATT, CDR2 SNEGSKA (reference sequence). CDR3 length equals 11 residues. With 6 bases removed from V and 7 bases from J, the gap between germline ends came to 12 bases. The CDR3 region has the DNA TGCAGTGCGTCCCTTGGTGGTGGCTACACCTTC. Its translation: CSASLGGGYTF.

In this sample, this clone turned up once. The chain couples TRBV4-2 to TRBJ1-3; D remains unclear. The CDR3 extends over 16 amino acids. The ends were cut back, 0 bases at V and 4 bases at J, with 13 bases in the middle. The germline V gene encodes CDR1 LGHNA and CDR2 YNFKEQ. CDR3 sequence (DNA): TGTGCCAGCAGCCAAGAGGGTACGAACAGCGGAAACACCATATATTTT. This codes for CASSQEGTNSGNTIYF.

This rearrangement joins TRBV7-2 to TRBJ1-2; D gene uncertain. Germline lookup yields CDR1 SGHTA and CDR2 FQGNSA. The CDR3 is 16 amino acids. V lost 4 bases to trimming and J lost 5 bases, with 20 bases between them. This CDR3 reads CASSYPWDPGEYGYTF. CDR3 sequence (DNA): TGTGCCAGCAGCTACCCTTGGGATCCGGGAGAGTATGGCTACACCTTC.

As regards this clone: Other DNA variants within this sample encode the same CDR3. This chain connects TRBV18 to TRBJ2-5; the D gene is possibly TRBD1 (5 bases). The CDR3 contains 13 residues. Germline CDR1 KGHSH, CDR2 LQKENI. V was cut by 2 bases and J by 4 bases, with 8 bases left in between. The CDR3 DNA reads TGTGCCAGCTCACCAGGGGCAGGAGAGACCCAGTACTTC. Translating gives CASSPGAGETQYF. Together with reference TRBV18 and TRBJ2-5, the CDR3 gives the full variable domain: NAGVMQNPRHLVRRRGQEARLRCSPMKGHSHVYWYRQLPEEGLKFMVYLQKENIIDESGMPKERFSAEFPKEGPSILRIQQVVRGDSAAYFCASSPGAGETQYFGPGTRLLVL.

The chain carries TRBV10-3 and TRBJ2-6; D is possibly TRBD1 (5 bases). V gave up 3 bases and J gave up 4 bases, with 16 bases separating them. The CDR3 runs to 17 residues. Germline values: CDR1 ENHRY, CDR2 SYGVKD. The CDR3 is CAISDSGKRPGANVLTF. In nucleotides, the CDR3 is TGTGCCATCAGTGACTCAGGGAAACGGCCCGGGGCCAACGTCCTGACTTTC.

This CDR3 reads CASSTRRNSPLHF. CDR3 bases: TGTGCCAGCAGCACCAGGAGGAATTCACCCCTCCACTTT. V gene TRBV7-2 combines with J gene TRBJ1-6; D unclear. CDR3 size: 13 residues. Germline values: CDR1 SGHTA, CDR2 FQGNSA. The V and J ends lost 5 bases and 7 bases respectively, with 9 bases between them.

This rearrangement joins TRBV2 to TRBJ2-7; 7 bases match TRBD2. Looked up from germline, CDR1 is SNHLY and CDR2 is FYNNEI. This CDR3 spans 13 amino acids. Trimming at V came to 11 bases and at J to 1 base, leaving 8 bases not matched to a gene. The CDR3 loop is CAGRLALSYEQYF. The CDR3, as DNA: TGTGCCGGCCGACTAGCCCTGTCCTACGAGCAGTACTTC.

The rearrangement uses TRBV10-3 and TRBJ2-7, with D unclear. The V end was cut by 6 bases, the J end by 1 base, with 10 bases between. The CDR3 covers 13 residues. Germline CDR1 is ENHRY and CDR2 is SYGVKD. The CDR3 protein is CAIRTTDSYEQYF. The DNA of the CDR3 is TGTGCCATCAGAACGACTGATTCCTACGAGCAGTACTTC.

This clone is a singleton in its sample. The V gene is TRBV7-9, the J gene TRBJ2-7; either TRBD1 or TRBD2 may fit D (5 bases each). Germline loops: CDR1 SEHNR, CDR2 FQNEAQ (reference sequence). V lost 2 bases, J lost 6 bases, and 14 bases lay in between. The CDR3 consists of 14 residues. CDR3 in DNA: TGTGCCAGCAGCTTACAGGGACCCCCGGGCGAGCAGTACTTC. Its protein product is CASSLQGPPGEQYF.

In DNA form, the CDR3 reads TGTGCCACCAGCAGAGATGGGCCCAACTATGGCTACACCTTC. Translating it yields CATSRDGPNYGYTF. The V gene is TRBV15, the J gene TRBJ1-2, with no clear D. Germline CDR1 and CDR2: LNHNV and YYDKDF (reference sequence). The CDR3 consists of 14 residues. Trimming left V 0 bases short and J 2 bases short, with 7 bases between.

This chain connects TRBV27 to TRBJ2-7, with 10 bases matching TRBD1. The V gene end was trimmed by 0 bases and the J gene end by 6 bases; junction bases not matched to a gene: 8. The germline V gene has CDR1 MNHEY and CDR2 SMNVEV (reference sequence). There are 16 residues in the CDR3. This chain's CDR3 is CASSLSWPGQGTEQYF. Written as DNA, the CDR3 is TGTGCCAGCAGTTTATCCTGGCCGGGACAGGGGACCGAGCAGTACTTC.

The chain employs TRBV19 and TRBJ2-3; D is perhaps TRBD1 (6 bases). Trimming pared 4 bases from V and 3 bases from J, leaving 14 bases between. The CDR3 contains 15 residues. Germline CDR1 is LNHDA and CDR2 is SQIVND (reference sequence). The CDR3 loop reads CASSRQGRETDTQYF. Here the CDR3 DNA reads TGTGCCAGTAGTAGGCAGGGGAGAGAGACAGATACGCAGTATTTT.

A word on this clone: Other DNA sequences in this sample translate to the same CDR3. The chain uses TRBV11-2 and TRBJ1-2; D is perhaps TRBD1 (6 bases). V was cut by 6 bases and J by 1 base, with 9 bases left in between. Germline CDR1 and CDR2: SGHAT and FQNNGV. The length of the CDR3 is 13 residues. DNA of the CDR3: TGTGCCAGCAGTCGGGACATTAACTATGGCTACACCTTC. Translating gives CASSRDINYGYTF.

CDR3 nucleotide sequence: TGCGCCAGCAGCTTCAGTCCCCCCAGCACAGATACGCAGTATTTT. Translation: CASSFSPPSTDTQYF. The chain employs TRBV5-1 and TRBJ2-3, with unresolved D. The CDR3 is 15 residues long. V was clipped by 2 bases and J by 0 bases, with 10 bases between them. From germline, CDR1 is SGHRS and CDR2 YFSETQ.

This clone was found once. For the CDR3, the DNA is TGTGCCAGCACCCGTCTAGGGGAGGGCACTGGGGCCAACGTCCTGACTTTC. It translates to CASTRLGEGTGANVLTF. The chain couples TRBV9 to TRBJ2-6; TRBD2 agrees at 7 bases. The V gene end was trimmed by 6 bases and the J gene end by 2 bases; junction bases not matched to a gene: 11. The CDR3 is made up of 17 amino acids. CDR1 and CDR2 from the germline V gene are SGDLS and YYNGEE.

The DNA of the CDR3 is TGTGCCAGCAGCGCCCGACAGGGGGCAGGCACTGAAGCTTTCTTT. This translates into CASSARQGAGTEAFF. The chain employs TRBV9 and TRBJ1-1; TRBD1 aligns across 10 bases. Trimming removed 3 bases from V and 4 bases from J; junction bases left unmatched: 6. This CDR3 is built from 15 residues. Per the germline V gene, CDR1 is SGDLS and CDR2 is YYNGEE.

This clone was recorded only once. The genes are TRBV7-6 and TRBJ2-1; no clear D gene. Trimming took off 2 bases at V and 13 bases at J, with 12 bases between the two ends. This CDR3 is 12 amino acids long. The germline CDR1 and CDR2 sequences are SGHVS and FNYEAQ. The CDR3 here is CASSLSGFGQFF. For the CDR3, the DNA is TGTGCCAGCAGCTTATCCGGGTTCGGCCAGTTCTTC.

The CDR3 sequence is CASSYFPSAQYNEQFF. The CDR3 DNA reads as TGTGCCAGCAGTTACTTTCCCAGTGCCCAATACAATGAGCAGTTCTTC. The chain employs TRBV6-5 and TRBJ2-1, with D uncertain. This CDR3 contains 16 residues. Germline V gene lookup returns CDR1 MNHEY and CDR2 SVGAGI. The V and J ends lost 1 base and 4 bases respectively, with 14 bases between them.

To note about this clone: The sample holds other DNA sequences that translate to the same CDR3. This sequence joins TRBV10-3 and TRBJ2-3; D not resolved. CDR3 length: 15 amino acids. Germline V CDR1 and CDR2: ENHRY, SYGVKD. The V gene lost 0 bases and the J gene lost 2 bases, with 9 bases spanning the gap. The CDR3 bases are TGTGCCATCAGTGAGTCGGGCGGTTACACAGATACGCAGTATTTT. Protein product: CAISESGGYTDTQYF.

J is TRBJ2-5 and V is TRBV28; 8 nucleotides line up with TRBD1. V lost 5 bases, J lost 4 bases, and 9 bases stayed unmatched. Germline loops: CDR1 MDHEN, CDR2 SYDVKM. The CDR3 extends over 15 amino acids. The CDR3, as DNA: TGTGCCAGCAGTCCTGGACAGGGAGGAGGAGAGACCCAGTACTTC. Translation: CASSPGQGGGETQYF.

The CDR3 loop is CASSQDREGTMNTEAFF. CDR3 DNA: TGCGCCAGCAGCCAAGATCGAGAAGGTACCATGAACACTGAAGCTTTCTTT. V is TRBV4-3 and J is TRBJ1-1, with D uncertain. The CDR3 spans 17 residues. V lost 0 bases and J 0 bases, leaving 14 bases between the germline ends. Germline V lookup: CDR1 LGHNA, CDR2 YSLEER.

The chain couples TRBV5-6 to TRBJ2-1, with 8 positions matching TRBD2. This CDR3 is 16 amino acids long. The J segment lost 4 bases and the V segment lost 2 bases, leaving 8 bases of the junction unmatched. Germline CDR1 SGHDT, CDR2 YYEEEE. The CDR3 DNA reads TGTGCCAGCAGCTTCGCGAGACTAGCGCTATACAATGAGCAGTTCTTC. This gives the protein CASSFARLALYNEQFF.